This T cell receptor beta chain derives from a study of blood T cell repertoires in COVID-19 (dated by TCRdb to the early 2020s). Broadly, across the study: Samples from collaborators originated in the United States, Italy and Spain and spanned both the acute and convalescent phases of COVID-19. The repertoires were released in a freely available public database intended as a resource for research on the immune response to SARS-CoV-2. The samples were drawn from the first 160 participants of the ongoing ImmuneRACE study and from 1,254 subjects provided by 6 global collaborators. The sample metadata nearly always contained a de-identified subject ID, COVID-19 status, age in years and sex. The material from the prospective study consisted of cDNA or gDNA derived from T cells, B-cell-depleted T cells, or PBMCs. Where HLA class I and class II types were available, the types were taken from metadata supplied by the sample provider, not from assay-based typing. The dataset comprised deeply sampled blood TCRbeta repertoires from subjects exposed to, actively infected with, or recovered from COVID-19.

In this sample, this clone turned up once. Its antigen is still unknown. Within one base of it there is no much larger clone, and no base qualities were kept. At one collaborating source in Seattle, patients were enrolled during active infection and were followed longitudinally through the course of disease. Whole blood was collected in K2EDTA tubes by collaborating institutions according to the institutions' own protocols. For TCRbeta analysis, collaborators shipped samples as frozen whole blood, isolated PBMCs, or DNA extracted from either of those sample types. TCRbeta CDR3 regions were amplified from genomic DNA by means of the immunoSEQ Assay, a bias-controlled multiplex PCR. The authors' analysis ran thus. Within the assay, amplification of reference gene primers was used to estimate how many nucleated cells each sample contained. To quantify the absolute abundance of each unique TCRbeta CDR3 rearrangement, sequence reads were collapsed and filtered. For each sample, productive Simpson clonality was calculated by taking the square root of Simpson's diversity index across productive rearrangements. Here the immuneACCESS table is served through TCRdb, limited to in-frame sequences with V and J called. Missing clones are a known gap in these copies; in checked studies unresolved V genes cover under half, and the rest lacks a known reason. V and J calls and clone size are copied from that table; D and trimming were computed from the DNA. Counted in this sample were some 300,000 clones; more than 80% of them appeared once. Of the sample, approximately 6% falls within the top ten clones.

From the germline V gene (reference sequence), CDR1 is MNHNY and CDR2 is SVGAGI. V ends up 2 bases short and J 5 bases short, with an unmatched junction base count of 8. Including the terminal cysteine and phenylalanine, the CDR3 comprises 15 residues. The CDR3 DNA has 45 bases and is translated from base 1. Broad study findings and their caveats: Clinical and demographic metadata were provided uncurated, with the amount varying by source and participant.

This TCR came from a woman aged 50 to 65 with COVID-19, enrolled during active disease. The chain uses TRBV6-6 and TRBJ2-5, with TRBD2 identical over 7 junction bases. The material sequenced was peripheral blood. The CDR3 reads CASSYTGLIIETQYF. The bases read TGTGCCAGCAGTTACACGGGACTAATCATTGAGACCCAGTACTTC.